This T cell receptor beta chain was retrieved from a study of blood T cells in healthy people across ages. Study-wide findings and caveats: The unknown donor CMV status may have confounded expanded clonotype changes. Per million T cells, TCR beta diversity dropped roughly linearly as age increased.

The CDR3 is made up of 12 amino acids. Trimming took 5 bases from V and 8 from J, leaving 11 bases between them. Germline V gene lookup returns CDR1 SGHRS and CDR2 YFSETQ. Each donor had around 10 milliliters of peripheral blood drawn. Of note for this clonotype: Its antigen is not known.

Primed by a sample-barcoded 5' primer and a J-beta primer mix, a second PCR proceeded for roughly 7 to 11 cycles. MiXCR was run by TCRdb on the 5' RACE reads, yielding one entry per CDR3 protein. The table includes 1.5 million to 1.8 million distinct CDR3 sequences, approximately 42% detected once. J is TRBJ2-1 and V is TRBV5-1; D unresolved. Sequenced material: blood. The clonotype originates from a woman between 18 and 29 years old in good health. The CDR3 loop reads CASRPHPDEQFF. In nucleotides, the CDR3 is TGCGCCAGCAGACCGCACCCCGATGAGCAGTTCTTC.